The clone carrying this TCR beta chain has ten or more counts. Its specificity is unknown. This record belongs to a study of neurological immune-mediated disorders. Study-wide points: One related-CDR3 cluster, identified by phylogenetic grouping, held the repertoires of 18 of 34 multiple sclerosis patients and was a possible signature.

The V end lost 6 bases, the J end lost 4 bases, and 21 bases lay between the germline ends. Per germline, CDR1 SQVTM and CDR2 ANQGSEA. The CDR3 contains 15 residues. TCRdb redid the calling of the 5' RACE reads with MiXCR, one entry per CDR3 protein. There are tens of thousands of distinct CDR3 sequences in the sample; approximately 5% occur only once, and about 2.2% lies in the top ten. This chain connects TRBV29-1 to TRBJ1-2; possibly TRBD1 for D (5 bases). This sequence was found in a woman aged 70-85 years with multiple sclerosis. The material sequenced was PBMCs. This CDR3 reads CSVNHWGPEGYGYTF. CDR3 nucleotides: TGCAGCGTGAACCATTGGGGACCGGAGGGCTATGGCTACACCTTC. Complete variable domain (other parts from reference TRBV29-1 and TRBJ1-2): SAVISQKPSRDICQRGTSLTIQCQVDSQVTMMFWYRQQPGQSLTLIATANQGSEATYESGFVIDKFPISRPNLTFSTLTVSNMSPEDSSIYLCSVNHWGPEGYGYTFGSGTRLTVV.